Shown below are 28 T cell receptor beta chains from a single sample sequenced in a study of cytomegalovirus exposure and HLA in healthy donors. 13 Jbeta primers and 60 Vbeta primers were used for the PCR. The protocol was immunoSEQ multiplex PCR, while the TCRdb copy is restricted to in-frame clones and leaves out a portion. The data hold about 260,000 clones, with 65% to 85% observed a single time. Sequencing was performed on PBMCs. These receptors were collected from a female donor in good health and CMV-seronegative.

The V and J genes are TRBV27 and TRBJ2-5; 12 nucleotides align to TRBD2. The CDR3 is 16 residues long. V gave up 2 bases and J gave up 5 bases; unmatched junction bases: 6. CDR1 is MNHEY, CDR2 SMNVEV, per germline (reference sequence). CDR3 loop: CASSLQASGRGETQYF. The CDR3 DNA is TGTGCCAGCAGTTTACAGGCTAGCGGGAGGGGTGAGACCCAGTACTTC.

The J gene is TRBJ1-1, the V gene TRBV6-5; the match to TRBD1 covers 7 bases. The V segment lost 5 bases and the J segment 1 base; nucleotides outside the gene matches: 1. CDR1 and CDR2 from the germline V gene are MNHEY and SVGAGI. The CDR3 length is 13 residues. The CDR3 nucleotides read TGTGCCAGCAGTCGACAGGGGAACACTGAAGCTTTCTTT. Translated, it gives CASSRQGNTEAFF.

The rearrangement links TRBV2 to TRBJ2-5; D remains ambiguous. The DNA end is a closer match to TRBJ2-7, so the J assignment may be wrong. Germline CDR1 and CDR2: SNHLY and FYNNEI. CDR3 size: 13 residues. The CDR3, as DNA: TGTGCCAGCTGGCGCAACCTCGGAGACGAGCAGTACTTC. The encoded protein is CASWRNLGDEQYF.

This clone has just one count. The chain uses TRBV10-1 and TRBJ2-4, with D perhaps matching TRBD1 (5 bases). In germline, CDR1 is WNHNN, CDR2 SYGVQD (reference sequence). V was shortened by 3 bases and J by 8 bases, with 17 bases between the two germline ends. The CDR3 has 15 residues. CDR3 sequence: CASSDPASGSYIQYF. CDR3 nucleotides: TGCGCCAGCAGTGATCCGGCGTCAGGGTCTTACATTCAGTACTTC.

The CDR3 is CASSGLARETQYF. The CDR3 DNA reads as TGTGCCAGCAGTGGACTAGCGAGGGAGACCCAGTACTTC. V gene TRBV6-1 combines with J gene TRBJ2-5; 8 nucleotides agree with TRBD2. The CDR3 is 13 residues long. With V trimmed by 4 bases and J by 5 bases, 3 bases remained unmatched. CDR1 and CDR2 from the germline V gene are MNHNS and SASEGT.

The chain carries TRBV2 and TRBJ2-3; possibly TRBD1 for D (5 bases). Germline lookup yields CDR1 SNHLY and CDR2 FYNNEI. This CDR3 region has 15 residues. Between the trimmed V and J ends, which lost 3 bases and 1 base, there was a span of 11 bases. CDR3 loop: CASSDPRAGTDTQYF. The CDR3 DNA sequence: TGTGCCAGCAGTGATCCCAGGGCCGGCACAGATACGCAGTATTTT.

This clone occurred once. The chain's CDR3 is CASSQMTGFLQSSTDTQYF. CDR3 sequence (DNA): TGTGCCAGCTCGCAAATGACTGGCTTCCTGCAAAGTAGCACAGATACGCAGTATTTT. The chain has TRBV18 and TRBJ2-3, with D hard to call. Germline V gene sequence: CDR1 KGHSH, CDR2 LQKENI. Trimming stripped 6 bases from V and 0 bases from J, with 25 bases between. This CDR3 is 19 amino acids long.

This clone was picked up a small number of times. The chain joins TRBV7-8 to TRBJ2-7; a possible D gene is TRBD1 (8 bases). Trimming shortened V by 5 bases and J by 5 bases, and 22 bases separated the two germline ends. This CDR3 contains 16 residues. Germline CDR1 and CDR2: SGHVS and FQNEAQ. Written as DNA, the CDR3 is TGTGCCAGCAGCACCCGGACAGGGAGGGGTTGGGACGAGCAGTACTTC. Translated: CASSTRTGRGWDEQYF.

This clone came up a few times. The chain is built from TRBV28 and TRBJ1-3; D uncertain. The CDR3 contains 16 residues. Germline V gives CDR1 MDHEN, CDR2 SYDVKM. V gave up 6 bases and J gave up 8 bases, with 23 bases separating them. The CDR3 spells CASRMEGTGPGDTIYF. DNA for the CDR3: TGTGCCAGCAGGATGGAGGGAACGGGTCCCGGAGACACCATATATTTT. The full variable domain, its missing parts supplied by reference TRBV28 and TRBJ1-3, is DVKVTQSSRYLVKRTGEKVFLECVQDMDHENMFWYRQDPGLGLRLIYFSYDVKMKEKGDIPEGYSVSREKKERFSLILESASTNQTSMYLCASRMEGTGPGDTIYFGEGSWLTVV.

J is TRBJ1-5 and V is TRBV2; maybe TRBD1 (6 bases). The CDR3 runs to 15 residues. The germline V gene has CDR1 SNHLY and CDR2 FYNNEI. Between the trimmed V and J ends, which lost 7 bases and 0 bases, there was a span of 13 bases. CDR3 bases: TGTGCCAGCACGGCAGGGGATTATAGCAATCAGCCCCAGCATTTT. This gives the protein CASTAGDYSNQPQHF. Full variable domain (outside the CDR3, taken from reference TRBV2 and TRBJ1-5): EPEVTQTPSHQVTQMGQEVILRCVPISNHLYFYWYRQILGQKVEFLVSFYNNEISEKSEIFDDQFSVERPDGSNFTLKIRSTKLEDSAMYFCASTAGDYSNQPQHFGDGTRLSIL.

The J gene is TRBJ2-5, the V gene TRBV5-1; D is unclear. Between the trimmed V and J ends, which lost 3 bases and 4 bases, there was a span of 16 bases. CDR1 SGHRS and CDR2 YFSETQ come from the germline V gene. The length of the CDR3 is 15 residues. This CDR3 is CASSSAGKLLETQYF. Here the CDR3 DNA reads TGCGCCAGCAGCTCGGCAGGAAAATTGTTAGAGACCCAGTACTTC. The variable domain in full, with the rest retrieved from reference TRBV5-1 and TRBJ2-5, is KAGVTQTPRYLIKTRGQQVTLSCSPISGHRSVSWYQQTPGQGLQFLFEYFSETQRNKGNFPGRFSGRQFSNSRSEMNVSTLELGDSALYLCASSSAGKLLETQYFGPGTRLLVL.

Only one count was recorded for this clone. This chain connects TRBV5-4 to TRBJ2-1; 10 nucleotides match TRBD2. Germline CDR1 SGHNT, CDR2 YYREEE (reference sequence). The CDR3 covers 15 residues. Germline trimming cut 0 bases from V and 6 bases from J; bases unmatched to any gene: 3. The CDR3 nucleotides read TGTGCCAGCAGCTTGGTCCTAGCGGGAGTCAATGAGCAGTTCTTC. It encodes CASSLVLAGVNEQFF.

This clone was detected only a few times. The rearrangement joins TRBV19 to TRBJ2-1; the D is unclear. Germline assignment: CDR1 LNHDA and CDR2 SQIVND (reference sequence). Trimming left V 2 bases short and J 0 bases short, with 8 bases between. The CDR3 covers 15 residues. The CDR3, as DNA: TGTGCCAGTAGTATAACGGGTAGCTCCTACAATGAGCAGTTCTTC. Residues: CASSITGSSYNEQFF. The full variable domain, in which reference TRBV19 and TRBJ2-1 provide the parts outside the CDR3, is DGGITQSPKYLFRKEGQNVTLSCEQNLNHDAMYWYRQDPGQGLRLIYYSQIVNDFQKGDIAEGYSVSREKKESFPLTVTSAQKNPTAFYLCASSITGSSYNEQFFGPGTRLTVL.

The rearrangement uses TRBV5-6 and TRBJ2-7, with unresolved D. V was trimmed by 4 bases and J by 3 bases, leaving 5 bases between them. This CDR3 comprises 11 residues. Germline-derived CDR1 and CDR2 are SGHDT and YYEEEE. CDR3 region: CASSRDYEQYF. CDR3 nucleotides: TGTGCCAGCAGCAGAGACTACGAGCAGTACTTC.

This clone was seen a few times. This chain joins TRBV5-4 and TRBJ1-3; perhaps TRBD1 as D (5 bases). V was pared by 0 bases and J by 2 bases, with 9 bases between. Germline V CDR1 and CDR2: SGHNT, YYREEE (reference sequence). The CDR3 spans 15 residues. As DNA, the CDR3 is TGTGCCAGCAGCTTGGATTGGGGCACTGGAAACACCATATATTTT. Translating gives CASSLDWGTGNTIYF.

This chain joins TRBV4-1 and TRBJ2-2, with D unclear. V lost 0 bases and J lost 4, with 12 bases in between. CDR3 size: 16 residues. CDR1 is MGHRA and CDR2 is YSYEKL in the germline V gene. CDR3 bases: TGCGCCAGCAGCCAAGAACCCCTACGCGTCACCGGGGAGCTGTTTTTT. Protein: CASSQEPLRVTGELFF.

This clone has more than one count but fewer than ten. The chain employs TRBV6-5 and TRBJ1-4; tentative D call: TRBD1 (5 bases). The CDR3 extends over 14 amino acids. Germline CDR1 is MNHEY and CDR2 is SVGAGI. The V end was cut by 6 bases, the J end by 7 bases, with 15 bases between. CDR3 protein: CASRDPSGAEKLFF. The CDR3 nucleotides read TGTGCCAGCAGGGACCCGTCTGGGGCTGAAAAACTGTTTTTT.

V gene TRBV6-1 combines with J gene TRBJ1-5, with 10 bases matching TRBD1. With 7 bases clipped from V and 4 bases from J, the junction kept 7 bases outside the gene matches. The CDR3 contains 15 residues. CDR1 MNHNS and CDR2 SASEGT come from the germline V gene. The CDR3 coding sequence is TGTGCCAGCACCCGACAGGGGGCTGGAAATCAGCCCCAGCATTTT. Amino acid sequence: CASTRQGAGNQPQHF.

The gene calls are TRBV7-3 and TRBJ2-6, with D unresolved. V lost 1 base, J lost 1 base, and 8 bases lay in between. From germline, CDR1 is SGHTA and CDR2 FQGTGA. The CDR3 is made up of 16 amino acids. The CDR3 DNA sequence: TGTGCCAGCAGCTTAAGTGGCTGGTCTGGGGCCAACGTCCTGACTTTC. Amino acid sequence: CASSLSGWSGANVLTF.

V is TRBV21-1 and J is TRBJ2-7; the DNA was not used to check the table's D call, TRBD1. TRBV21-1 is a known pseudogene. CDR3 size: 13 residues. The CDR3 DNA follows: TGTGCCAGCAGCAAAGGGGACAGGTACGAGCAGTACTTC. It specifies CASSKGDRYEQYF.

The J gene is TRBJ1-2, the V gene TRBV20-1; D is possibly TRBD1 (5 bases). The CDR3 covers 11 residues. Germline CDR1 reads DFQATT; CDR2 reads SNEGSKA (reference sequence). V lost 3 bases, J lost 9 bases, and 11 bases lay in between. In DNA form, the CDR3 reads TGCAGTGCTAGCCCGCAGGGCAGCTACACCTTC. Translation gives CSASPQGSYTF.

This clone has more than one count but fewer than ten. This chain joins TRBV30 and TRBJ1-1; maybe TRBD1 (5 bases). CDR1 GTSNPN and CDR2 SVGIG come from the germline V gene (reference sequence). Trimming shortened V by 4 bases and J by 8 bases, and 26 bases separated the two germline ends. This CDR3 comprises 16 residues. The CDR3 loop reads CAWNLNSLGHHPEAFF. The CDR3 DNA follows: TGTGCCTGGAACCTCAACTCTCTAGGACACCATCCAGAAGCTTTCTTT. The whole variable domain, filled in from reference TRBV30 and TRBJ1-1, reads SQTIHQWPATLVQPVGSPLSLECTVEGTSNPNLYWYRQAAGRGLQLLFYSVGIGQISSEVPQNLSASRPQDRQFILSSKKLLLSDSGFYLCAWNLNSLGHHPEAFFGQGTRLTVV.

DNA for the CDR3: TGTGCCAGCAGCCGCCGAGCGGGAGGCCTCTCCTACAATGAGCAGTTCTTC. Translating gives CASSRRAGGLSYNEQFF. J is TRBJ2-1 and V is TRBV14; 9 bases match TRBD2. Germline V gives CDR1 SGHDN, CDR2 FVKESK. CDR3 length equals 17 residues. After removal of 4 bases from V and 0 bases from J, the junction contained 7 bases not matched to a gene.

This clone was observed a handful of times. A junction end diverges from the germline sequence, so it may reflect a read error. The CDR3 region is CASSLGLAGAAETQYF. The CDR3, as DNA: TGTGCTAGCAGTCTCGGACTAGCGGGAGCCGCGGAGACCCAGTACTTC. J is TRBJ2-5 and V is TRBV7-7; 13 nucleotides match TRBD2. The CDR3 is 16 amino acids. Germline CDR1 is SSHAT and CDR2 is FNYEAQ (reference sequence).

V is TRBV11-3 and J is TRBJ2-3; the match to TRBD1 covers 7 bases. CDR1 and CDR2 from the germline V gene are SGHNT and YENEEA. The CDR3 contains 13 residues. V gave up 5 bases and J gave up 8 bases; unmatched junction bases: 7. In DNA, the CDR3 is TGTGCCAGCAGCACCTTACAGGGGCTTACGCAGTATTTT. It encodes CASSTLQGLTQYF.

The chain has TRBV10-1 and TRBJ2-5; D remains ambiguous. The last part of the DNA fits TRBJ2-7 better; the J call may be wrong. Germline-derived CDR1 and CDR2 are WNHNN and SYGVQD (reference sequence). The CDR3 runs 11 residues. The CDR3 nucleotides read TGCGCCAGCGGTAACTCCTACGAGCAGTACTTC. The encoded protein is CASGNSYEQYF.

The rearrangement joins TRBV4-1 to TRBJ2-1, with D maybe TRBD2 (5 bases). Trimming removed 1 base at V and 0 bases at J, with 13 bases between. Germline loops: CDR1 MGHRA, CDR2 YSYEKL. The CDR3 covers 17 residues. The CDR3 protein is CASSQVFERSSYNEQFF. The DNA of the CDR3 is TGCGCCAGCAGCCAAGTTTTTGAGCGGAGCTCCTACAATGAGCAGTTCTTC.

V gene TRBV14 combines with J gene TRBJ2-7; 8 bases line up with TRBD1. CDR3 length: 15 amino acids. The germline gives CDR1 SGHDN, CDR2 FVKESK. V shed 1 base and J 3 bases; nucleotides not matched to a gene: 5. The CDR3 bases are TGTGCCAGCAGCCAAGGCTCAGGGGGCGGCTACGAGCAGTACTTC. It yields the protein CASSQGSGGGYEQYF.